Following are 27 T cell receptor beta chains from one sample sequenced in a study of CD8 T cells in Susac syndrome. Random hexamers primed reverse transcription of about 0.45 to 1 ug RNA. TCRdb used MiXCR to reprocess the immunoSEQ multiplex PCR reads, holding one entry per CDR3 protein. The sample consists of some 150,000 distinct CDR3 sequences, around 95% of them appearing once. The sequenced sample consisted of CD8+ T cells from PBMCs. These receptors were obtained from a human donor with multiple sclerosis.

The chain couples TRBV20-1 to TRBJ2-6; maybe TRBD1 (5 bases). V lost 6 bases to trimming and J lost 2 bases, with 8 bases between them. CDR1 DFQATT and CDR2 SNEGSKA come from the germline V gene (reference sequence). The CDR3 length is 13 residues. The CDR3 DNA sequence: TGCAGTGCAACAGGTGCTGGGGCCAACGTCCTGACTTTC. It encodes CSATGAGANVLTF.

The chain has TRBV20-1 and TRBJ2-1; D not certain. Germline CDR1 reads DFQATT; CDR2 reads SNEGSKA (reference sequence). The CDR3 covers 13 residues. Trimming shortened V by 3 bases and J by 3 bases, and 9 bases separated the two germline ends. The CDR3 protein is CSASDHSYNEQFF. The CDR3 coding sequence is TGCAGTGCTAGTGATCACAGCTACAATGAGCAGTTCTTC.

DNA for the CDR3: TGTGCCAGCAGCTTTGCGGGGGGGCCGAGGACCGGGGAGCTGTTTTTT. Translating gives CASSFAGGPRTGELFF. V and J are TRBV5-6 and TRBJ2-2; 9 nucleotides align to TRBD2. This CDR3 region has 16 residues. CDR1 and CDR2 (germline): SGHDT, YYEEEE. V shed 2 bases and J 5 bases; nucleotides not matched to a gene: 7.

CDR3 in DNA: TGTGCCAGCAGCCCCCGACTGTTAGGCACTGAAGCTTTCTTT. Residues: CASSPRLLGTEAFF. This chain links TRBV9 with TRBJ1-1, with no clear D. This CDR3 comprises 14 residues. Germline loops: CDR1 SGDLS, CDR2 YYNGEE. V lost 4 bases and J lost 4, with 14 bases in between.

J is TRBJ2-7 and V is TRBV5-1, with a possible D match to TRBD1 (5 bases). Per the germline V gene, CDR1 is SGHRS and CDR2 is YFSETQ. The CDR3 has 13 residues. V shed 0 bases and J shed 7 bases, with 11 bases lying between them. The CDR3 is CASSLAQGREQYF. Written as DNA, the CDR3 is TGCGCCAGCAGCTTGGCCCAGGGCAGGGAGCAGTACTTC.

This clonotype was observed a single time. This sequence joins TRBV30 and TRBJ2-1; 7 nucleotides line up with TRBD1. The CDR3 is 14 residues long. Germline V gives CDR1 GTSNPN, CDR2 SVGIG (reference sequence). The ends lost 4 bases at V and 4 bases at J; junction bases unmatched: 7. The CDR3 DNA follows: TGTGCCTGGATGGGCCCAGGGGGTTACAATGAGCAGTTCTTC. This translates into CAWMGPGGYNEQFF.

The chain recombines TRBV30 with TRBJ1-2; no clear D. With 0 bases removed from V and 5 bases from J, the gap between germline ends came to 16 bases. The length of the CDR3 is 15 residues. Germline V gives CDR1 GTSNPN, CDR2 SVGIG (reference sequence). The CDR3 region has the DNA TGTGCCTGGAGTGTGGGCCAGCCGATACGGTATGGCTACACCTTC. Translating it yields CAWSVGQPIRYGYTF.

The chain is built from TRBV9 and TRBJ2-7; D is undetermined. Trimming shortened V by 4 bases and J by 6 bases, and 8 bases separated the two germline ends. Germline lookup yields CDR1 SGDLS and CDR2 YYNGEE. The CDR3 has 11 amino acids. CDR3 in DNA: TGTGCCAGCAGCTCAACGGGCGAGCAGTACTTC. It codes for CASSSTGEQYF.

This chain uses TRBV16 with TRBJ2-7, with TRBD2 matching over 13 bases. Germline V gene lookup returns CDR1 KGHSY and CDR2 FQNENV. V was pared by 4 bases and J by 3 bases, with 3 bases of the junction left unmatched. This CDR3 comprises 15 residues. The CDR3 protein is CASSRLAGGGYEQYF. The CDR3 coding sequence is TGTGCCAGCAGCCGACTAGCGGGGGGCGGCTACGAGCAGTACTTC. Full variable domain (remainder filled in from reference TRBV16 and TRBJ2-7): GEEVAQTPKHLVRGEGQKAKLYCAPIKGHSYVFWYQQVLKNEFKFLISFQNENVFDETGMPKERFSAKCLPNSPCSLEIQATKLEDSAVYFCASSRLAGGGYEQYFGPGTRLTVT.

This rearrangement joins TRBV15 to TRBJ1-2, with a possible D match to TRBD1 (5 bases). The germline V gene encodes CDR1 LNHNV and CDR2 YYDKDF (reference sequence). The CDR3 is 15 amino acids. The ends were cut back, 1 base at V and 7 bases at J, with 16 bases in the middle. The chain's CDR3 is CATSRGEQGLVGYTF. In DNA, the CDR3 is TGTGCCACCAGCAGAGGAGAGCAGGGTTTAGTTGGCTACACCTTC.

The chain is built from TRBV7-9 and TRBJ1-4; 8 positions match TRBD1. From germline, CDR1 is SEHNR and CDR2 FQNEAQ (reference sequence). Unmatched junction bases numbered 13, after V lost 5 bases and J lost 8 bases. The length of the CDR3 is 16 residues. This CDR3 is CASSPPSGQEDEKLFF. CDR3 DNA sequence: TGTGCCAGCAGCCCTCCCTCGGGACAGGAAGACGAAAAACTGTTTTTT. The full variable domain, with the rest looked up from reference TRBV7-9 and TRBJ1-4, is DTGVSQNPRHKITKRGQNVTFRCDPISEHNRLYWYRQTLGQGPEFLTYFQNEAQLEKSRLLSDRFSAERPKGSFSTLEIQRTEQGDSAMYLCASSPPSGQEDEKLFFGSGTQLSVL.

The V gene is TRBV7-9, the J gene TRBJ2-3, with D perhaps TRBD2 (6 bases). The CDR3 sequence is 12 residues long. The germline V gene encodes CDR1 SEHNR and CDR2 FQNEAQ (reference sequence). V was trimmed by 4 bases and J by 5 bases, leaving 7 bases between them. Here the CDR3 reads CASSWGEDTQYF. The CDR3 DNA is TGTGCCAGCAGCTGGGGGGAAGATACGCAGTATTTT. Filled out from reference TRBV7-9 and TRBJ2-3, the complete variable domain reads DTGVSQNPRHKITKRGQNVTFRCDPISEHNRLYWYRQTLGQGPEFLTYFQNEAQLEKSRLLSDRFSAERPKGSFSTLEIQRTEQGDSAMYLCASSWGEDTQYFGPGTRLTVL.

The rearrangement links TRBV7-9 to TRBJ2-1; the D is unclear. Trimming pared 5 bases from V and 7 bases from J, leaving 9 bases between. The CDR3 covers 12 residues. CDR1 and CDR2 (germline): SEHNR, FQNEAQ (reference sequence). CDR3 protein: CASSIIRNEQFF. CDR3 in DNA: TGTGCCAGCAGCATCATTAGAAATGAGCAGTTCTTC.

The chain is built from TRBV27 and TRBJ1-5; TRBD1 is a possible D gene (5 bases). Germline V lookup: CDR1 MNHEY, CDR2 SMNVEV (reference sequence). The CDR3 covers 14 residues. The V end was cut by 3 bases, the J end by 3 bases, with 9 bases between. The CDR3 DNA reads TGTGCCAGCAGTTTCCAGGGCAACAATCAGCCCCAGCATTTT. Protein: CASSFQGNNQPQHF.

The table lists this clonotype with a count of one. The V call is TRBV25-1, the J call TRBJ2-6; D is perhaps TRBD1 (6 bases). V gave up 1 base and J gave up 2 bases, with 9 bases separating them. Germline V gives CDR1 MGHDK, CDR2 SYGVNS. This CDR3 has 16 amino acids. The CDR3 DNA follows: TGTGCCAGCAGTGAATTGTCAGGGGCTGGGGCCAACGTCCTGACTTTC. Translating gives CASSELSGAGANVLTF. The variable domain in full, completed from reference TRBV25-1 and TRBJ2-6, reads EADIYQTPRYLVIGTGKKITLECSQTMGHDKMYWYQQDPGMELHLIHYSYGVNSTEKGDLSSESTVSRIRTEHFPLTLESARPSHTSQYLCASSELSGAGANVLTFGAGSRLTVL.

This clonotype was recorded once. This chain joins TRBV2 and TRBJ2-2; TRBD2 might be the D (5 bases). Germline V lookup: CDR1 SNHLY, CDR2 FYNNEI. V lost 8 bases and J 6 bases, leaving 19 bases between the germline ends. The CDR3 length is 15 residues. The CDR3 reads CASLASYPTPGELFF. For the CDR3, the DNA is TGTGCCAGCCTTGCTAGCTACCCTACCCCCGGGGAGCTGTTTTTT.

This chain's CDR3 is CSARDRGRERNTIYF. The DNA of the CDR3 is TGCAGTGCTAGAGATCGGGGCAGGGAGCGGAACACCATATATTTT. This chain joins TRBV20-1 and TRBJ1-3, with a tentative D call TRBD1 (5 bases). V lost 0 bases to trimming and J lost 7 bases, with 16 bases between them. The CDR3 is made up of 15 amino acids. Germline CDR1 and CDR2: DFQATT and SNEGSKA (reference sequence).

The chain joins TRBV5-1 to TRBJ1-1; 12 nucleotides match TRBD1. The CDR3 extends over 16 amino acids. The junction had 10 bases not matched to a gene; V was cut back by 4 bases and J by 6 bases. Germline V gives CDR1 SGHRS, CDR2 YFSETQ. CDR3 loop: CASSAPGQGAPSEAFF. The CDR3, as DNA: TGCGCCAGCAGCGCCCCGGGACAGGGGGCGCCGTCTGAAGCTTTCTTT.

The chain links TRBV20-1 to TRBJ2-2; unclear D gene. Deletions cut 0 bases from V and 4 bases from J, with 9 bases between. CDR3 size: 14 residues. Germline-derived CDR1 and CDR2 are DFQATT and SNEGSKA (reference sequence). The CDR3 DNA is TGCAGTGCTAGAGATCACCGGGCCACCGGGGAGCTGTTTTTT. Translating gives CSARDHRATGELFF.

The chain is built from TRBV3-1 and TRBJ1-1; no definite D call. The CDR3 consists of 14 residues. Germline CDR1 and CDR2: LGHDT and YNNKEL (reference sequence). V was trimmed by 0 bases and J by 0 bases, leaving 5 bases between them. The CDR3 nucleotides are TGTGCCAGCAGCCAAGAGTGGGTGAACACTGAAGCTTTCTTT. Protein: CASSQEWVNTEAFF. The whole variable domain, remainder taken from reference TRBV3-1 and TRBJ1-1, is DTAVSQTPKYLVTQMGNDKSIKCEQNLGHDTMYWYKQDSKKFLKIMFSYNNKELIINETVPNRFSPKSPDKAHLNLHINSLELGDSAVYFCASSQEWVNTEAFFGQGTRLTVV.

J is TRBJ2-1 and V is TRBV25-1; TRBD1 is a possible D gene (5 bases). From germline, CDR1 is MGHDK and CDR2 SYGVNS. The CDR3 sequence is 14 residues long. The V and J ends lost 5 bases and 8 bases respectively, with 16 bases between them. The CDR3 DNA sequence: TGTGCCAGCAGTCCACGGACAAGGCGTGATGAGCAGTTCTTC. The encoded protein is CASSPRTRRDEQFF.

The rearrangement uses TRBV20-1 and TRBJ1-5; the D gene is possibly TRBD1 (6 bases). Germline V lookup: CDR1 DFQATT, CDR2 SNEGSKA (reference sequence). The CDR3 covers 15 residues. Trimming pared 5 bases from V and 0 bases from J, leaving 14 bases between. CDR3 protein: CSAGSRDNSNQPQHF. The CDR3 bases are TGCAGTGCTGGAAGCCGGGACAATAGCAATCAGCCCCAGCATTTT.

The V call is TRBV18, the J call TRBJ1-5, with D unclear. V lost 2 bases and J lost 0, with 5 bases in between. The CDR3 is made up of 14 amino acids. The V gene's germline CDR1 is KGHSH and CDR2 LQKENI. In nucleotides, the CDR3 is TGTGCCAGCTCACCAGGTGATAGCAATCAGCCCCAGCATTTT. This gives the protein CASSPGDSNQPQHF.

J is TRBJ1-2 and V is TRBV9; D call uncertain. The CDR3 length is 16 residues. V dropped 0 bases and J dropped 6 bases, with 18 bases sitting between them. Germline V gene lookup returns CDR1 SGDLS and CDR2 YYNGEE. This chain's CDR3 is CASSVVPSATRHGYTF. CDR3 bases: TGTGCCAGCAGCGTAGTACCATCCGCGACCCGGCATGGCTACACCTTC.

As regards this clonotype: Relative to the germline gene, one junction end is altered; a read error may explain this. The V gene is TRBV5-1, the J gene TRBJ2-1; 7 bases align to TRBD2. The CDR3 has 18 residues. Germline values: CDR1 SGHRS, CDR2 YFSETQ. This chain's CDR3 is CANSLAGQSGATYNEQFF. The CDR3 DNA follows: TGCGCCAACAGCTTGGCCGGGCAAAGCGGGGCTACATACAATGAGCAGTTCTTC.

CDR3 amino acids: CSAAGGAGYTF. Here the CDR3 DNA reads TGCAGTGCCGCAGGGGGGGCTGGCTACACCTTC. V and J are TRBV20-1 and TRBJ1-2; 7 nucleotides match TRBD1. Germline values: CDR1 DFQATT, CDR2 SNEGSKA (reference sequence). J lost 7 bases, V lost 6 bases, and 5 bases had no gene match. This CDR3 is 11 amino acids long.

The chain employs TRBV30 and TRBJ2-2; D remains unclear. Trimming shortened V by 1 base and J by 4 bases, and 4 bases separated the two germline ends. The V gene's germline CDR1 is GTSNPN and CDR2 SVGIG (reference sequence). CDR3 length equals 12 residues. CDR3 loop: CAWSGGTGELFF. The CDR3, as DNA: TGTGCCTGGAGTGGGGGCACCGGGGAGCTGTTTTTT.